This entry concerns a single T cell receptor (beta chain). All donors were healthy HIV-negative adults lacking recent acute infections or vaccinations. Nashville, Tennessee was home to all donors, each a Caucasian adult. Naive CD4+ cells were CD45RA-selected; the remaining cells were memory. Trimming at V came to 4 bases and at J to 6 bases, leaving 14 bases not matched to a gene. Germline loops: CDR1 SGHRS, CDR2 YFSETQ. This CDR3 spans 16 amino acids. This sample was taken from a study of shared clonotypes between healthy human individuals. TCRdb's copy holds only in-frame clones and misses some; the assay was immunoSEQ multiplex PCR. This table holds fewer than 1.6 million clones, about 98.5% found once.

The origin of this receptor is a man under 40 in good health. The gene calls are TRBV5-1 and TRBJ2-3; 7 bases fit TRBD1. The sequencing sample was made of naive CD4+ T cells sorted from blood. Subset indicated: CD45RA+ positively selected. For the CDR3, the DNA is TGCGCCAGCAGCCCCTATCGGGTAGGGGGCAGGGATACGCAGTATTTT. Translating gives CASSPYRVGGRDTQYF.